Reported below is one T cell receptor beta chain. This clone was seen only once. Its antigen has not been determined. No per-base quality is available; no much larger clone lies one base away. The library was obtained by the immunoSEQ multiplex PCR assay. Alongside multiparametric flow cytometry, deep sequencing of rearranged TCR beta loci was used to profile the T cell repertoires. Here the immuneACCESS table is served through TCRdb, limited to in-frame sequences with V and J called. Missing clones are a known gap in these copies; in checked studies unresolved V genes cover under half, and the rest lacks a known reason. For this sample the table gives tens of thousands of clones, of which approximately 91% were detected only once. The top ten hold approximately 2.9% of the sample. These data originate in a study of lymphopenia after photon versus proton radiotherapy (dated by TCRdb to the late 2010s). For the study in its entirety: Photon and proton radiation therapy were compared by the study for their immunological effects in patients with gastrointestinal tumors who developed high-grade lymphopenia. The cohort comprised roughly 20 patients with gastrointestinal tumors who received either photon or proton therapy and then developed lymphopenia. The goal of the study was to characterize the differences between the two radiation modalities in how they affect the immune system.

Broader findings and caveats from the paper: The survival association was examined only in patients who died, and the authors described better survival with proton therapy as a possibility, not as a demonstrated result. After the lymphocyte count nadir, photon-treated repertoires showed oligoclonal expansion, especially of CD8+ Temra cells, which drove the drop in diversity. Proton-treated patients stayed relatively stable during treatment, while photon-treated patients lost naive T cells and TCR diversity and gained effector/memory populations. Among patients across the cohort who died, overall survival time showed an inverse correlation with a larger post-nadir drop in TCR diversity.

The starting material was peripheral blood, obtained from a patient treated with photon-based radiotherapy. The sequence came from a woman aged 70-85 years with pancreatic cancer.

CDR3 region: CAIRRGLGETQYF. The DNA sequence is as follows: TGTGCCATCAGAAGGGGGCTTGGCGAGACCCAGTACTTC. The sequence is built from TRBV10-3 and TRBJ2-5; 7 bases in the junction line up with TRBD1. The germline V gene specifies ENHRY as CDR1 and SYGVKD as CDR2. Taken from cysteine to phenylalanine, the CDR3 has 13 residues. Kept here is only the CDR3 DNA, which spans 39 bases and is read in frame from base 1. V is trimmed back by 6 bases and J by 5 bases, and the junction contains 6 bases that no gene match accounts for.